The rows below give T cell receptor beta chains drawn from one sample of a study of blood T cell repertoires in COVID-19. Sequencing was performed with immunoSEQ multiplex PCR; in TCRdb, only in-frame clones are kept and a portion is missing. The repertoire holds some 96,000 clones, 85% to 90% seen once, with about 5.3% in the top ten. The sequenced sample was peripheral blood. The source of these receptors is a human donor in a cohort sampled during active COVID-19. CDR3s include the opening cysteine and the closing phenylalanine or tryptophan.

v_gene	j_gene	len	CDR3aa
TRBV5-4	TRBJ2-5	15	CASSFRIAGQETQYF
TRBV10-3	TRBJ1-2	14	CAISGAGPSLGYTF
TRBV5-1	TRBJ2-2	17	CASSWPTSGRLAGELFF
TRBV16	TRBJ2-5	12	CASSQPTETQYF
TRBV27	TRBJ1-5	14	CASSLAYSNQPQHF
TRBV19	TRBJ1-4	14	CASTPGTVGEKLFF
TRBV7-9	TRBJ2-5	16	CASSLGREGLRVTQYF
TRBV6-6	TRBJ1-4	15	CASSSTGRGGEKLFF
TRBV19	TRBJ2-3	16	CASSKRTGGGTDTQYF
TRBV6-1	TRBJ1-3	16	CASSASTGLSGNTIYF
TRBV7-9	TRBJ2-3	16	CASRPRVGGLKDTQYF
TRBV11-3	TRBJ2-2	14	CASSSLGGTGELFF
TRBV5-1	TRBJ2-2	15	CASSGGQGWAGELFF
TRBV28	TRBJ1-1	17	CASSLPRPGTGTTEAFF
TRBV19	TRBJ2-3	16	CASRISGKGGTDTQYF
TRBV4-2	TRBJ2-1	16	CASSQTSSGIPNEQFF
TRBV24-1	TRBJ1-2	13	CATSERTSHGYTF
TRBV29-1	TRBJ2-1	14	CSGKLAGIYNEQFF
TRBV10-3	TRBJ2-3	16	CAIRDPGQGFSDTQYF
TRBV30	TRBJ2-1	13	CAWGLAGAHEQFF
TRBV3-1/TRBV3-2	TRBJ2-1	15	CASSQDVTSGSGQFF
TRBV28	TRBJ2-1	12	CASRGLEWIQFF
TRBV12-2	TRBJ2-4	17	CASRFSFGILAKNIQYF
TRBV3-1/TRBV3-2	TRBJ2-3	13	CASRTSGADTQYF
TRBV27	TRBJ2-1	13	CASSILANNEQFF
TRBV6-1	TRBJ1-5	18	CASSEASGARGFNQPQHF
TRBV18	TRBJ1-2	15	CASSKATGGANGYTF
TRBV5-4	TRBJ2-2	16	CASSFPGQGYTGELFF
TRBV24-1	TRBJ2-7	17	CARHLRGTSSQTYEQYF
TRBV6-2/TRBV6-3	TRBJ1-4	19	CASSYSGRGTVATNEKLFF
TRBV7-2	TRBJ2-7	14	CASSLEGGPTEQYF